The rows below give T cell receptor beta chains drawn from one sample of a study of cytomegalovirus exposure and HLA in healthy donors. Sequencing used immunoSEQ multiplex PCR; TCRdb keeps in-frame clones, though not all of them. The data contain around 60,000 clones, about 90% of them singletons. Specimen: PBMCs. The source of these receptors is a woman under 30 in good health and CMV-seronegative. CDR3s include the opening cysteine and the closing phenylalanine or tryptophan. A D gene is named only where the DNA matches it firmly. Clone size is given for some rows only: seen once, a few or many times, or a class if the clone is expanded.

TRBV6-5	TRBJ1-5	14	-	TRBD1	CASSSGTGGQPQHF	TGTGCCAGCAGTTCCGGGACAGGGGGCCAGCCCCAGCATTTT
TRBV5-5	TRBJ1-1	14	once	-	CASSLQGSGPGAFF	TGTGCCAGCAGCTTGCAGGGGTCCGGGCCCGGGGCTTTCTTT
TRBV2	TRBJ1-4	14	-	-	CASSAGDVPEKLFF	TGTGCCAGCAGTGCAGGGGATGTTCCTGAAAAACTGTTTTTT
TRBV5-6	TRBJ1-1	12	-	-	CASSLGVGAAFF	TGTGCCAGCAGCTTGGGGGTAGGGGCTGCTTTCTTT
TRBV29-1	TRBJ1-1	18	-	TRBD1	CSVIAPRGTGGMNTEAFF	TGCAGCGTTATTGCACCCCGGGGGACAGGGGGAATGAACACTGAAGCTTTCTTT
TRBV4-1	TRBJ2-1	15	-	-	CASSRTFDSNNEQFF	TGCGCCAGCAGCCGGACCTTCGACAGTAACAATGAGCAGTTCTTC
TRBV10-3	TRBJ1-2	14	-	TRBD1	CAISESTGGYGYTF	TGTGCCATCAGTGAGTCGACAGGGGGGTATGGCTACACCTTC
TRBV2	TRBJ2-3	15	-	-	CASSEGGRLTDTQYF	TGTGCCAGCAGTGAAGGGGGGAGGCTCACAGATACGCAGTATTTT
TRBV20-1	TRBJ2-7	11	-	-	CRAGPAGEQYF	TGCAGAGCAGGACCGGCGGGTGAGCAGTACTTC
TRBV6-5	TRBJ1-1	14	-	-	CASSFLAGNTEAFF	TGTGCCAGCAGCTTCCTAGCGGGGAACACTGAAGCTTTCTTT
TRBV6-4	TRBJ2-1	14	-	TRBD2	CASSAGGPYNEQFF	TGTGCCAGCAGTGCGGGGGGGCCCTACAATGAGCAGTTCTTC
TRBV10-3	TRBJ2-7	14	-	TRBD2	CAISGGDGNYEQYF	TGTGCCATCAGCGGGGGGGACGGGAACTACGAGCAGTACTTC
TRBV7-9	TRBJ1-1	16	-	-	CASSLGIAWSPAEAFF	TGTGCCAGCAGCTTAGGTATTGCTTGGAGTCCAGCTGAAGCTTTCTTT
TRBV6-1	TRBJ2-2	14	-	-	CASSEFRGTGELFF	TGTGCCAGCAGTGAATTTAGGGGAACCGGGGAGCTGTTTTTT
TRBV6-6	TRBJ1-5	16	once	-	CASSFDSTLSNQPQHF	TGTGCCAGCAGTTTCGACAGTACCTTAAGCAATCAGCCCCAGCATTTT
TRBV2	TRBJ1-3	15	-	TRBD1	CASSVQGAAGNTIYF	TGTGCCAGCAGTGTCCAGGGGGCGGCTGGAAACACCATATATTTT
TRBV5-6	TRBJ1-1	15	-	TRBD1	CASSLAGTGGLSAFF	TGTGCCAGCAGCTTGGCTGGGACAGGGGGCCTGAGTGCTTTCTTT
TRBV28	TRBJ2-1	19	-	-	CASSLLLLTTARTYNEQFF	TGTGCCAGCAGTTTACTACTCCTCACAACTGCGCGGACCTACAATGAGCAGTTCTTC
TRBV5-4	TRBJ1-2	13	-	TRBD1	CASSRDSSYGYTF	TGTGCCAGCAGCCGGGACAGCTCCTATGGCTACACCTTC
TRBV15	TRBJ1-1	15	-	-	CATSRVESTSPEAFF	TGTGCCACCAGCAGAGTGGAAAGTACTAGCCCTGAAGCTTTCTTT
TRBV11-3	TRBJ1-1	13	-	TRBD1	CASNHRGGTEAFF	TGTGCCAGCAACCACAGGGGGGGAACTGAAGCTTTCTTT
TRBV6-5	TRBJ1-1	14	-	-	CASSSLYPGTEAFF	TGTGCCAGCAGTTCACTTTACCCGGGGACTGAAGCTTTCTTT
TRBV5-4	TRBJ2-5	14	-	TRBD1	CASSPADRGDAQYF	TGTGCCAGCAGCCCGGCGGACAGGGGAGATGCCCAGTACTTC
TRBV6-5	TRBJ1-1	15	-	TRBD1	CASSYSQGAGTEAFF	TGTGCCAGCAGTTACTCCCAGGGGGCCGGCACTGAAGCTTTCTTT
TRBV2	TRBJ2-5	10	-	-	CASGQETQYF	TGTGCCAGCGGACAGGAGACCCAGTACTTC
TRBV28	TRBJ2-7	12	-	-	CASRRTGIEQYF	TGTGCCAGCAGACGCACAGGGATCGAGCAGTACTTC
TRBV5-4	TRBJ2-5	17	-	TRBD2	CASSLASSGGGGETQYF	TGTGCCAGCAGCTTGGCCAGCAGCGGGGGGGGAGGAGAGACCCAGTACTTC